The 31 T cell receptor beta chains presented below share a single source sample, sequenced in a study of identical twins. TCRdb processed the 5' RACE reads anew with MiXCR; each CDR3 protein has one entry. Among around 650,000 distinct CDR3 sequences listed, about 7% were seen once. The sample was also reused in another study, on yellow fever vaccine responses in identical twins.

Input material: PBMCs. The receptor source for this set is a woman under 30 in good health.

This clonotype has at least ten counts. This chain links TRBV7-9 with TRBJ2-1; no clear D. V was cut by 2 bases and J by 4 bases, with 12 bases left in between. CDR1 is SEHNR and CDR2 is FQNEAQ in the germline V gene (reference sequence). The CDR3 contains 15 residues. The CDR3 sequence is CASSLRELAYNEQFF. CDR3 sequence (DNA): TGTGCCAGCAGCTTAAGGGAACTGGCATACAATGAGCAGTTCTTC. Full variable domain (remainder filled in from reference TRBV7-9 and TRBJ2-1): DTGVSQNPRHKITKRGQNVTFRCDPISEHNRLYWYRQTLGQGPEFLTYFQNEAQLEKSRLLSDRFSAERPKGSFSTLEIQRTEQGDSAMYLCASSLRELAYNEQFFGPGTRLTVL.

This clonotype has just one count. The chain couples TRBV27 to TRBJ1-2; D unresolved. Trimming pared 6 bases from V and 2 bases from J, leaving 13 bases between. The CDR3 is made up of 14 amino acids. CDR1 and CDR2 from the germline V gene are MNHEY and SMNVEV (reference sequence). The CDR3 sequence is CASRRTGPNYGYTF. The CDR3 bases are TGTGCCAGCAGGCGCACCGGACCGAACTATGGCTACACCTTC.

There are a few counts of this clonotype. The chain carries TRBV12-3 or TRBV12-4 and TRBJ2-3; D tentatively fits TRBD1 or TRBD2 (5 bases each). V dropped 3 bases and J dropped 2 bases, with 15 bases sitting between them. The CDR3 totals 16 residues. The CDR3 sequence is CASSFSGTSLTDTQYF. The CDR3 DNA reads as TGTGCCAGCAGTTTCTCCGGGACCAGCCTCACAGATACGCAGTATTTT.

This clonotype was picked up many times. CDR3 DNA: TGTGCCACCAGTTCAGATTACAATGAGCAGTTCTTC. This gives the protein CATSSDYNEQFF. This rearrangement joins TRBV24-1 to TRBJ2-1; D uncertain. Deletions cut 6 bases from V and 4 bases from J, with 6 bases between. Germline loops: CDR1 KGHDR, CDR2 SFDVKD. The CDR3 covers 12 residues.

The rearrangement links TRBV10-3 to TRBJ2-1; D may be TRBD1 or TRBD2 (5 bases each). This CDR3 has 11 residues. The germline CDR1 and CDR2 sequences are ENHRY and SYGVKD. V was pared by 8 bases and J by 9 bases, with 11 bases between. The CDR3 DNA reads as TGTGCCATCGGGGGTCTCGGTGAGCAGTTCTTC. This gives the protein CAIGGLGEQFF.

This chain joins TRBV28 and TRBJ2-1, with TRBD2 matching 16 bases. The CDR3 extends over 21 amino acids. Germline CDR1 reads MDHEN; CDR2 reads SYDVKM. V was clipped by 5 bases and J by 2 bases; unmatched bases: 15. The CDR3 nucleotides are TGTGCCAGCAGTGACCCTCCGGGACTAGCGGGAGGGCCGGTGCCCTACAATGAGCAGTTCTTC. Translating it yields CASSDPPGLAGGPVPYNEQFF. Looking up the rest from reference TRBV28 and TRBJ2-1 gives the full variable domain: DVKVTQSSRYLVKRTGEKVFLECVQDMDHENMFWYRQDPGLGLRLIYFSYDVKMKEKGDIPEGYSVSREKKERFSLILESASTNQTSMYLCASSDPPGLAGGPVPYNEQFFGPGTRLTVL.

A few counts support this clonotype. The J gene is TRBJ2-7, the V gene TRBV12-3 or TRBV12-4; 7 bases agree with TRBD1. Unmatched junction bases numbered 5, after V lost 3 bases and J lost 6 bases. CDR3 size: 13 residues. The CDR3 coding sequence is TGTGCCAGCAGTTTCCAGGGGACAGCCGAGCAGTACGTC. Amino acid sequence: CASSFQGTAEQYV.

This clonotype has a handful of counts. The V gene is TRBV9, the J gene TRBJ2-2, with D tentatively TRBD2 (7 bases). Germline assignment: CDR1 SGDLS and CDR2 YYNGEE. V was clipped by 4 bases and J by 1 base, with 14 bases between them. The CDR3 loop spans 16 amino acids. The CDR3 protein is CASSPRGAQNTGELFF. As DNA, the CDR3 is TGTGCCAGCAGCCCCCGGGGGGCACAGAACACCGGGGAGCTGTTTTTT.

In DNA form, the CDR3 reads TGTGCCAGCAGTTACCCACTAGCGGGGGAGCCCGGCGATGAGCAGTTCTTC. It specifies CASSYPLAGEPGDEQFF. The chain carries TRBV6-5 and TRBJ2-1; TRBD2 aligns across 11 bases. The CDR3 covers 17 residues. The V and J ends lost 2 bases and 8 bases, in that order; junction bases with no gene match: 11. CDR1 is MNHEY and CDR2 is SVGAGI in the germline V gene.

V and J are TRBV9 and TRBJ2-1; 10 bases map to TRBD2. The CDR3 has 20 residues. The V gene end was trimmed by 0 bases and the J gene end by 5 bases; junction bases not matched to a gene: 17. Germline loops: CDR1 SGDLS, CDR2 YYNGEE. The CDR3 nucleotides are TGTGCCAGCAGCGTAGCTGGGGGATATCAACTCGGGACTAGCGACAATGAGCAGTTCTTC. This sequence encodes CASSVAGGYQLGTSDNEQFF.

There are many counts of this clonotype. CDR3 DNA sequence: TGTGCCAGTAGTATCTTCGGGCAGGCGAACACTGAAGCTTTCTTT. Protein: CASSIFGQANTEAFF. The chain is built from TRBV19 and TRBJ1-1; no clear D. Germline V gives CDR1 LNHDA, CDR2 SQIVND (reference sequence). CDR3 length: 15 residues. Trimming removed 3 bases from V and 1 base from J, with 12 bases in between. Variable domain in full (rest from reference TRBV19 and TRBJ1-1): DGGITQSPKYLFRKEGQNVTLSCEQNLNHDAMYWYRQDPGQGLRLIYYSQIVNDFQKGDIAEGYSVSREKKESFPLTVTSAQKNPTAFYLCASSIFGQANTEAFFGQGTRLTVV.

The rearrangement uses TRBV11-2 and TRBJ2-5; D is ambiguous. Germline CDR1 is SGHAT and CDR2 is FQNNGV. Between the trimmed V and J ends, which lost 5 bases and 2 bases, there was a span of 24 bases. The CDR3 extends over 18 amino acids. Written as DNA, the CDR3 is TGTGCCAGCAGCCTAACCCCGGGCCCCGGGCTTCGGCAAGAGACCCAGTACTTC. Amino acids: CASSLTPGPGLRQETQYF.

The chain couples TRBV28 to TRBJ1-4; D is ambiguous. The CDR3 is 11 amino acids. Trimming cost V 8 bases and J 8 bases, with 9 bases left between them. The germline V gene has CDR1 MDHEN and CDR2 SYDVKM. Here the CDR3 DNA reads TGTGCCAGCCGGGCCGTAGAAAAACTGTTTTTT. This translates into CASRAVEKLFF. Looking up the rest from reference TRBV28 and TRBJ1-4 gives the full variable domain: DVKVTQSSRYLVKRTGEKVFLECVQDMDHENMFWYRQDPGLGLRLIYFSYDVKMKEKGDIPEGYSVSREKKERFSLILESASTNQTSMYLCASRAVEKLFFGSGTQLSVL.

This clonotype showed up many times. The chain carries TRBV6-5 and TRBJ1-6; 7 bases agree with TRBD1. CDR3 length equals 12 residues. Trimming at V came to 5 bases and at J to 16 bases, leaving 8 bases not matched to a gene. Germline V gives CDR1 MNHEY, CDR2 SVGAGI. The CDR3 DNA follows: TGTGCCAGCAGTGACACCGGGACAGAGCTCCACTTT. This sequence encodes CASSDTGTELHF.

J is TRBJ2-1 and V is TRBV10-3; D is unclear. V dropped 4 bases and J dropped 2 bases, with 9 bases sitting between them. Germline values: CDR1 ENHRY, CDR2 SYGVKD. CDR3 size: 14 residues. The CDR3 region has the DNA TGTGCCATCAGTGTTGCGAGGCCCTACAATGAGCAGTTCTTC. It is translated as CAISVARPYNEQFF.

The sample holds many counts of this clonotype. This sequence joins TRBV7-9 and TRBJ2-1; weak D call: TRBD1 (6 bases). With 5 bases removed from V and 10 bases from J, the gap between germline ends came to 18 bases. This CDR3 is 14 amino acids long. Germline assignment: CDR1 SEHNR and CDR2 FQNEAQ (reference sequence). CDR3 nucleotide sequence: TGTGCCAGCAGCGCTCCGGGCGCACAGGGAGAGCAGTTCTTC. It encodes CASSAPGAQGEQFF.

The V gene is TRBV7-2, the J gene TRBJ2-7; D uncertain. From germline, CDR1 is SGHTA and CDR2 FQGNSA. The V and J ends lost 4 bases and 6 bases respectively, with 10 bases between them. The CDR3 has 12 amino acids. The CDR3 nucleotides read TGTGCCAGCAGCTCCGGCGATCCCGAGCAGTACTTC. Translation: CASSSGDPEQYF. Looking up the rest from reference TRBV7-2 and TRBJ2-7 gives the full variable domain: GAGVSQSPSNKVTEKGKDVELRCDPISGHTALYWYRQSLGQGLEFLIYFQGNSAPDKSGLPSDRFSAERTGGSVSTLTIQRTQQEDSAVYLCASSSGDPEQYFGPGTRLTVT.

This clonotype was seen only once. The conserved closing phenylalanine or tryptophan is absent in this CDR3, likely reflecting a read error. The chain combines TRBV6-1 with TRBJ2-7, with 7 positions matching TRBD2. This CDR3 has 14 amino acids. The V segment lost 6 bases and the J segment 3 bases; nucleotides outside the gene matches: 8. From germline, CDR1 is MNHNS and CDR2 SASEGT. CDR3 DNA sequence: TGTGCCAGCAGAGCGGGACTCATAAACTACGAGCAGTACTTA. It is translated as CASRAGLINYEQYL.

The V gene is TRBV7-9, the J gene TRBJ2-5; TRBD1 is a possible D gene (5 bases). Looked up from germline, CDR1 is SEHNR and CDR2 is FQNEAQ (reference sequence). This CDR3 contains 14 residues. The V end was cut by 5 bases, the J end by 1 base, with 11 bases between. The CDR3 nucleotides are TGTGCCAGCAGCGAGGACACGTTCCAAGAGACCCAGTACTTC. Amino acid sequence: CASSEDTFQETQYF.

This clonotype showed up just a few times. The CDR3 DNA reads TGTGCCAGCATCCCGACTAGCGGGGGGCGGAGCAATGAGCAGTTCTTC. As protein: CASIPTSGGRSNEQFF. The V and J genes are TRBV6-2 or TRBV6-3 and TRBJ2-1; 13 nucleotides line up with TRBD2. V shed 7 bases and J 6 bases; nucleotides not matched to a gene: 9. The CDR3 totals 16 residues. Germline CDR1 is MNHEY and CDR2 is SVGEGT.

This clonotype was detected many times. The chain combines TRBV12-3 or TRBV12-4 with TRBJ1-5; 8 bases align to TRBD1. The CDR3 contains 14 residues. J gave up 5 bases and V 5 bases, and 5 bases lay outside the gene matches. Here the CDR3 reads CASSIHRGDQPQHF. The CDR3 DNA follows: TGTGCCAGCAGTATCCACAGGGGGGATCAGCCCCAGCATTTT.

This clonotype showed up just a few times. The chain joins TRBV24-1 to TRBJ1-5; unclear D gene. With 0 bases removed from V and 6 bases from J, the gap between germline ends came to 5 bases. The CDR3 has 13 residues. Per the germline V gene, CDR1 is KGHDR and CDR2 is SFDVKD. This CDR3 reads CATSDLLGQPQHF. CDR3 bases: TGTGCCACCAGTGATTTGCTCGGTCAGCCCCAGCATTTT.

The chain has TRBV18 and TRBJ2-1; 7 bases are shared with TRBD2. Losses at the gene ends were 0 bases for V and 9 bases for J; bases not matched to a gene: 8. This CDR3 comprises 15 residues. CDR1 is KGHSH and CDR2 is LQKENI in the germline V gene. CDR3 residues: CASSPPARGDREQFF. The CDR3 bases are TGTGCCAGCTCACCACCGGCCCGGGGGGACCGTGAGCAGTTCTTC.

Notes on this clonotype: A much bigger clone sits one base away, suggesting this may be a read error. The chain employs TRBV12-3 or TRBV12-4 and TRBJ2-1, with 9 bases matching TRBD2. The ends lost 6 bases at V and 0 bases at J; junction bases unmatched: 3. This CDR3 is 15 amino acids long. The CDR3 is CASSNSGSSYNEQFF. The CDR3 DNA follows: TGTGCCAGCAGCAATAGCGGGAGCTCCTACAATGAGCAGTTCTTC.

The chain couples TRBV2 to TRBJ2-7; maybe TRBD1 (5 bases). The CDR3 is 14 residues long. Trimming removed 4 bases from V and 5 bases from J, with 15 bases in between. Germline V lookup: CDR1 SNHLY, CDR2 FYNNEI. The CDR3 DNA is TGTGCCAGCAGTGGTGGCAGGGATGGTAACGAGCAGTACTTC. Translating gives CASSGGRDGNEQYF. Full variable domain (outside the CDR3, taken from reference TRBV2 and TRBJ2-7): EPEVTQTPSHQVTQMGQEVILRCVPISNHLYFYWYRQILGQKVEFLVSFYNNEISEKSEIFDDQFSVERPDGSNFTLKIRSTKLEDSAMYFCASSGGRDGNEQYFGPGTRLTVT.

CDR3 loop: CASSLLWSGATNLVYTDTQYF. CDR3 nucleotide sequence: TGTGCCAGCAGCTTACTGTGGTCAGGTGCTACCAACCTAGTCTACACAGATACGCAGTATTTT. This chain joins TRBV11-1 and TRBJ2-3; D ambiguous. V lost 2 bases and J 2 bases, leaving 29 bases between the germline ends. Germline assignment: CDR1 SGHAT and CDR2 FQDESV (reference sequence). The CDR3 extends over 21 amino acids.

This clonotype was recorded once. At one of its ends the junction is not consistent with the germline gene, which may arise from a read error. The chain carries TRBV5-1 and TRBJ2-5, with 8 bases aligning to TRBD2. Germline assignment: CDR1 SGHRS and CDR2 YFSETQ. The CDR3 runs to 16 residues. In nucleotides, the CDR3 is TGCGCCAGCAGCTTGAGACCAGCGGGGGAACAAGAGATCCAGTACTTC. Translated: CASSLRPAGEQEIQYF.

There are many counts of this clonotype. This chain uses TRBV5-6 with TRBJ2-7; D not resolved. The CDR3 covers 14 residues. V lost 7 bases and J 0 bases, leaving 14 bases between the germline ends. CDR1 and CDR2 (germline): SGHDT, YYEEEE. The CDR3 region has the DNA TGTGCCAGCCGAGTGGCTTGGGACTCCTACGAGCAGTACGTC. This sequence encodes CASRVAWDSYEQYV.

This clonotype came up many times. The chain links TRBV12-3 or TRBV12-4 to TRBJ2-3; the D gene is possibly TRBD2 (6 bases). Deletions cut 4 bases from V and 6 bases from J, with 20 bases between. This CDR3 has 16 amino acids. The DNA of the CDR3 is TGTGCCAGCAGTTCGGGGGACTTCCTAATGGGGGATACGCAGTATTTT. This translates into CASSSGDFLMGDTQYF.

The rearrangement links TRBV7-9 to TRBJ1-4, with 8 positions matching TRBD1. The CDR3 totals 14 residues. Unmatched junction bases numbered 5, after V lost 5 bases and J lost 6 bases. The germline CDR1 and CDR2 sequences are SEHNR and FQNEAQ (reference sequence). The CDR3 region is CASSRTGSDEKLFF. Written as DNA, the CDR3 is TGTGCCAGCAGCCGGACAGGGTCGGATGAAAAACTGTTTTTT.

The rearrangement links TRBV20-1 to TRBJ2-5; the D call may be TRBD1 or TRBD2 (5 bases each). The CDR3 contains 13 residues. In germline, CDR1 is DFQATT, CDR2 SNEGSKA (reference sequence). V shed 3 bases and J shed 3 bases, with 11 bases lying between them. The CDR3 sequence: CSARGTAEETQYF. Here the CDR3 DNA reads TGCAGTGCTAGGGGGACGGCGGAAGAGACCCAGTACTTC.